The text below deals with one T cell receptor (beta chain). This clonotype was seen at least ten times. Its antigen has not been determined. The sample holds no much larger clone one base away, and base qualities are not on file. The sample originates from a study of low-dose radiotherapy and immunotherapy resistance in tumors (dated by TCRdb to 2022 to 2024). About the investigation overall: In Cohort 1, 0.5 Gy per fraction was delivered every 2 weeks, and a total PTV dose of 6.5 Gy was prescribed. Patients in Cohort 2 were given 1 Gy per fraction every two weeks, for a total of 13 Gy across 26 weeks. Nivolumab was administered intravenously as a 240 mg flat dose every two weeks, and ipilimumab was administered intravenously at 1 mg/kg every six weeks. Intravenous cyclophosphamide at 200 mg/m2 was administered every two weeks, one day ahead of each radiation and immunotherapy administration. Starting on cycle 1 day 1, patients took 300 mg of aspirin by mouth once a day for four cycles. Randomization of trial participants into treatment groups was not performed. Eight patients were included in the translational analysis, namely three from the first dose cohort plus the first five from the second dose cohort.

Taken with the paper, the label for time point translates to: after trial treatment. The sample's treatment or condition label is to be understood as: LDRT plus nivolumab, ipilimumab, low-dose cyclophosphamide and aspirin (RACIN trial). The donors came from RACIN, which was a single-arm phase I dose-escalation trial that paired nivolumab and ipilimumab with aspirin, low-dose cyclophosphamide and low-dose radiotherapy. To be eligible, a patient needed to have an advanced solid tumor that was TIL-negative. The data were produced on an Illumina HiSeq 2500. Superscript III and a set of TRAV- and TRBV-specific primers were used to synthesize first-strand cDNA, so that both TCRalpha and TCRbeta chains were covered. TCRs were amplified with Phusion for about 22 PCR cycles using a constant-region primer together with the adapter attached to the V primers. The MessageAmp II aRNA Amplification Kit was used to amplify the isolated mRNA, with in vitro transcription run for approximately 15 hours at 37 degrees C. The Dynabeads mRNA DIRECT Purification Kit was used to isolate the mRNA for TCR sequencing. A second 25-cycle Phusion PCR added indexed Illumina adapters, and products were purified with AMPure XP beads. The original pipeline was this. Using custom Perl scripts, TCR sequences encoding the same protein were pooled, out-of-frame sequences were removed, and the abundance of each clonotype was computed. The analysis excluded TCR sequences that were supported by just one read. Shannon entropy, Gini index, clonality, richness, and the frequency of TCRs shared between repertoires were included as repertoire metrics. The raw public reads went through TCRdb reprocessing: fastp at Q25, MiXCR clone calling, in-frame beta chains kept. Records with the same CDR3 protein are collapsed into one entry carrying the most frequent genes and DNA. The V and J calls were not made by the authors but by TCRdb's processing. The sample yields about 100,000 distinct CDR3 sequences; more than 20% were counted once. The biggest ten clones account for over 4% of the sample.

This clonotype was obtained from a male donor with prostate cancer. This sample comprised PBMCs, obtained after low-dose radiotherapy plus immunotherapy.

In nucleotide form, the sequence is TGTGCCAGTAGTGAGGCGAACAACCAAGAGACCCAGTACTTC. Its coded protein is CASSEANNQETQYF. Recombination connected TRBV19 to TRBJ2-5; no D gene call is confident. The germline ends are 10 bases apart after V is trimmed by 5 bases and J by 0 bases. Counted from cysteine to phenylalanine, this CDR3 has 14 amino acids. Only the CDR3 DNA stays, 42 bases, in frame from base 1. The germline V gene encodes CDR1 LNHDA and CDR2 SQIVND (reference sequence). Where the CDR3 stops, the reference TRBV19 and TRBJ2-5 genes take over; the full variable domain is DGGITQSPKYLFRKEGQNVTLSCEQNLNHDAMYWYRQDPGQGLRLIYYSQIVNDFQKGDIAEGYSVSREKKESFPLTVTSAQKNPTAFYLCASSEANNQETQYFGPGTRLLVL.